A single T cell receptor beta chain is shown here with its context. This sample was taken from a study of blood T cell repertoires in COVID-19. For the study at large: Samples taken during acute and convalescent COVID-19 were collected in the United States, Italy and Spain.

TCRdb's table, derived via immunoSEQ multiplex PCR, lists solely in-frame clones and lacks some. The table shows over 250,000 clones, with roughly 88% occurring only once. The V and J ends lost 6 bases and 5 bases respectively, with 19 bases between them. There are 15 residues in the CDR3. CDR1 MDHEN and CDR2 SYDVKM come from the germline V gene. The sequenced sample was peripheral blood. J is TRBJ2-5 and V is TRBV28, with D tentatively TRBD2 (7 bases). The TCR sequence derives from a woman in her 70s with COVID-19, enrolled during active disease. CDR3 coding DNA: TGTGCCAGCAGAAACCTGGGAGGGGGGGTTGAGACCCAGTACTTC. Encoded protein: CASRNLGGGVETQYF.